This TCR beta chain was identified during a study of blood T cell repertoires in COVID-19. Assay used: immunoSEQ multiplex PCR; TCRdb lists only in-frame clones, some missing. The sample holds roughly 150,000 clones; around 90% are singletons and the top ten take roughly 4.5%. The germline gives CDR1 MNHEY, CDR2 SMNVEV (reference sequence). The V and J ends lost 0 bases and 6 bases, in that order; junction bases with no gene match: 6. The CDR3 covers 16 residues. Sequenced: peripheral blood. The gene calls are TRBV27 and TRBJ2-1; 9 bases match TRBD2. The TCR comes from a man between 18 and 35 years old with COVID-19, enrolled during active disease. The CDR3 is CASSLSSSGSPNEQFF. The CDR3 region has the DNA TGTGCCAGCAGTTTATCGAGTAGCGGGAGCCCCAATGAGCAGTTCTTC.